This is a list of T cell receptor beta chains from one sample in a study of identical twins. TCRdb re-derived calls from the 5' RACE reads in MiXCR, one entry per CDR3 protein. Among a few hundred thousand distinct CDR3 sequences listed, 14% were seen once. Separately, the same data were catalogued under a study of yellow fever vaccine responses in identical twins.

The sequencing sample was made of CD4+ T cells sorted from blood. The receptors come from a woman aged 18-29 years in good health. CDR3s include the opening cysteine and the closing phenylalanine or tryptophan. The D gene is left open where the match is weak. The size of a clone is reported for some rows only, either as once, few or many, or as a class for expanded clones.

>TRBV4-1|TRBJ2-3|TRBD2|.
TGCGCCAGCAGCCAAGTAAGCGGGAGGGCCGAATCCACAGATACGCAGTATTTT
CASSQVSGRAESTDTQYF
>TRBV7-9|TRBJ1-5|TRBD1|few
TGTGCCAGCAGCTTAGAGGGGACAGGGATTTGGCAGCCCCAGCATTTT
CASSLEGTGIWQPQHF
>TRBV20-1|TRBJ2-6|.|few
TGCAGTCAGGGACCCCCTGGGGCCAACGTCCTGACTTTC
CSQGPPGANVLTF
>TRBV5-5|TRBJ1-3|.|.
TGTGCCAGCAGCTTGGGACAGTCGCCTGGAAACACCATATATTTT
CASSLGQSPGNTIYF
>TRBV6-5|TRBJ2-7|.|.
TGTGCCAGCAGTTACGGGGGGGGCATGGCCTACGAGCAGTACTTC
CASSYGGGMAYEQYF
>TRBV3-1|TRBJ2-2|TRBD1|few
TGTGCCAGCAGCCAACACCCTCAGGGGGCGGGCACCGGGGAGCTGTTTTTT
CASSQHPQGAGTGELFF
>TRBV12-3/TRBV12-4|TRBJ2-1|.|few
TGTGCCAGCAGCCGTTTGGGTCAGCCACAGAGCTCCTACAATGAGCAGTTCTTC
CASSRLGQPQSSYNEQFF
>TRBV21-1|TRBJ2-1|.|.
TGTGCCAGCAGCAAAGGGACTAGCGGGGGATTGGACAATGAGCAGTTCTTC
CASSKGTSGGLDNEQFF
>TRBV20-1|TRBJ2-7|.|many
TGCAGTGCTAGGCCGACATTTTACGAGCAGTACTTC
CSARPTFYEQYF
>TRBV4-2|TRBJ2-5|TRBD2|few
TGTGCCAGCAGCCAGAACTCCGGGGGGGCGGAGACCCAGTACTTC
CASSQNSGGAETQYF
>TRBV5-4|TRBJ2-7|.|.
TGTGCCAGCGGCCTACCTCAGACACCGGAGCAGTACTTC
CASGLPQTPEQYF
>TRBV5-1|TRBJ1-5|.|.
TGCGCCAGCAGCCTCGGGGGGGGAGGCCAGCCCCAGCATTTT
CASSLGGGGQPQHF
>TRBV6-1|TRBJ1-1|.|.
TGTGCCAGCAGCGCCGTTTTGGGCAGAGGAGACACTGAAGCTTTCTTT
CASSAVLGRGDTEAFF
>TRBV5-1|TRBJ2-1|TRBD2|few
TGCGCCAGCAGCTCGCAGGTCGGCGGGAGGCCCCCAGGGCAGTTCTTC
CASSSQVGGRPPGQFF
>TRBV6-5|TRBJ1-5|.|few
TGTGCCAGCAGTTACTCCGGGGGGGGCAATCAGCCCCAGCATTTT
CASSYSGGGNQPQHF
>TRBV29-1|TRBJ2-7|.|many
TGCAGCGCCAACAGTAGGGGTGGCTACGAGCAGTACTTC
CSANSRGGYEQYF
>TRBV6-1|TRBJ2-1|.|.
TGTGCCAGCAGGGCCCGGCACAGGCAATACAATGAGCAGTTCTTC
CASRARHRQYNEQFF
>TRBV10-3|TRBJ2-5|.|few
TGTGCCATCAGTGAGCCTGGACAGACCCAGTACTTC
CAISEPGQTQYF
>TRBV7-2|TRBJ2-7|TRBD1|.
TGTGCCAGCAATCCATCCCCAGACAGGGAGTACGAGCAGTACTTC
CASNPSPDREYEQYF
>TRBV6-1|TRBJ2-3|TRBD2|many
TGTGCCAGCAGCCGCGGGACTAGCGGGACTAGCACAGATACGCAGTATTTT
CASSRGTSGTSTDTQYF
>TRBV9|TRBJ2-1|TRBD2|.
TGTGCCAGCAGCCCGACTAGCGGGGGGCAGGGGAATGAGCAGTTCTTC
CASSPTSGGQGNEQFF
>TRBV15|TRBJ2-7|.|few
TGTGCCACCAGCAGTGTGACTGCCGTAGGCTTCGAGCAGTACTTC
CATSSVTAVGFEQYF
>TRBV29-1|TRBJ2-7|.|.
TGCAGCGTTGAATACTCGTCCTACGAGCAGTACTTC
CSVEYSSYEQYF
>TRBV7-2|TRBJ2-4|TRBD1|few
TGTGCCAGCAGCTCCCTTGACAGGGTAAAAAACATTCAGTACTTC
CASSSLDRVKNIQYF
>TRBV5-1|TRBJ2-3|.|.
TGCGCCAGCAGCGTGGTCGCAGATACGCAGTATTTT
CASSVVADTQYF
>TRBV20-1|TRBJ1-5|.|many
TGCAGTGCTAGAGATCTACGTGCAGGGGCTGTTCAGCCCCAGCATTTT
CSARDLRAGAVQPQHF
>TRBV10-3|TRBJ2-1|TRBD2|once
TGTGCCATCAGTAGAACTAGCGAGACCTACAATGAGCAGTTCTTC
CAISRTSETYNEQFF
>TRBV29-1|TRBJ2-1|TRBD2|many
TGCAGCGCACTAGCGGGAGGGCTTTACAATGAGCAGTTCTTC
CSALAGGLYNEQFF
>TRBV5-6|TRBJ1-5|TRBD1|few
TGTGCCAGCAGCGTGACAGGGGCGAGCAATCAGCCCCAGCATTTT
CASSVTGASNQPQHF
>TRBV29-1|TRBJ2-5|TRBD1|few
TGCAGCGTTTCAATGGGACAGGGGAGGTTTGAGACCCAGTACTTC
CSVSMGQGRFETQYF
>TRBV4-1|TRBJ2-5|.|.
TGCGCCAGCAGCCAGGCTTCGACTTTCGGCGAGACCCAGTACTTC
CASSQASTFGETQYF
>TRBV3-1|TRBJ2-5|.|.
TGTGCCAGCAGCCAAGACACCGGCAGATTAGAGACCCAGTACTTC
CASSQDTGRLETQYF
>TRBV6-5|TRBJ2-2|.|few
TGTGCCAGCAGTTATTTGAGTCTCGCGAACACCGGGGAGCTGTTTTTT
CASSYLSLANTGELFF
>TRBV20-1|TRBJ2-5|TRBD2|.
TGCAGTGCCTCTACTAGCGAGAAGCAGGAGACCCAGTACTTC
CSASTSEKQETQYF
>TRBV28|TRBJ1-3|TRBD1|many
TGTGCCAGCAGTTTAGACCTGGACAGGGGTAACACCATATATTTT
CASSLDLDRGNTIYF
>TRBV24-1|TRBJ2-7|.|few
TGTGCCACCAGTGATGCTAACAGGGTCGAGCAGTACTTC
CATSDANRVEQYF
>TRBV7-2|TRBJ2-7|.|.
TGTGCCAGCAGCCCTATTTTTGACAGAGTTCACGAGCAGTACTTC
CASSPIFDRVHEQYF
>TRBV11-2|TRBJ2-3|.|few
TGTGCCAGCAGCCCACCCATAGGGGATACGCAGTATTTT
CASSPPIGDTQYF
>TRBV23-1|TRBJ2-3|TRBD2|.
TGCGCCAGCAGTCTCACACCGGGTTACATGACTAGCGGGAGTCCCCCCCCGGATACGCAGTATTTT
CASSLTPGYMTSGSPPPDTQYF
>TRBV27|TRBJ2-2|TRBD2|.
TGTGCCAGCAGCAGACGTAGCGGGGTATATTCGAACACCGGGGAGCTGTTTTTT
CASSRRSGVYSNTGELFF
>TRBV9|TRBJ2-1|.|.
TGTGCCAGCAGCGTGGGGCCCCCAGCTTACAATGAGCAGTTCTTC
CASSVGPPAYNEQFF
>TRBV20-1|TRBJ2-7|.|few
TGCAGTGGAGGGTCTTCCGCGTCCTACGAGCAGTACTTC
CSGGSSASYEQYF